The 21 T cell receptor beta chains presented below share a single source sample, sequenced in a study of vaccination and CD4 T cells after COVID-19. Regarding treatment: approximately nine-day PBMC culture with coronavirus spike peptide pools or control peptides (ViraFEST assay). Sequencing of the DNA from cultured CD4+ T cells was carried out with the Oncomine TCR Beta short-read assay. One entry per CDR3 protein results from TCRdb running MiXCR on the PCR reads. The repertoire consists of 15,000 to 25,000 distinct CDR3 sequences, with about 38% occurring once and the leading ten covering 27%. No antigens are known for them. Source: CD4+ T cells from blood, cultured in vitro, taken before SARS-CoV-2 vaccination. The receptors here all came from a human donor who received a COVID-19 vaccine.

The chain employs TRBV6-1 and TRBJ1-2, with 7 bases fitting TRBD1. CDR1 MNHNS and CDR2 SASEGT come from the germline V gene. J was trimmed by 4 bases and V by 4 bases; bases with no gene match: 3. The CDR3 contains 13 residues. The CDR3 nucleotides are TGTGCCAGCAGTGGGTGGACAGGCTATGGCTACACCTTC. Encoded protein: CASSGWTGYGYTF.

The V call is TRBV5-1, the J call TRBJ1-5; 7 nucleotides agree with TRBD1. J was trimmed by 6 bases and V by 2 bases; bases with no gene match: 5. This CDR3 is built from 14 residues. Germline V CDR1 and CDR2: SGHRS, YFSETQ. In DNA form, the CDR3 reads TGCGCCAGCAGCTTAGGGGGCGCGGGTCAGCCCCAGCATTTT. Translated: CASSLGGAGQPQHF.

The chain has TRBV2 and TRBJ2-7, with D possibly TRBD1 on 6 matching bases. V dropped 2 bases and J dropped 7 bases, with 18 bases sitting between them. The CDR3 length is 15 residues. The germline gives CDR1 SNHLY, CDR2 FYNNEI. The CDR3 loop is CASSEKSRAQGEQYF. CDR3 nucleotide sequence: TGTGCCAGCAGTGAAAAATCCAGGGCCCAGGGGGAGCAGTACTTC.

In its sample, this clonotype was seen a few times. The V call is TRBV20-1, the J call TRBJ2-5; the match to TRBD2 covers 12 bases. V shed 1 base, J shed 4 bases, and the junction held 4 bases outside the gene matches. Per the germline V gene, CDR1 is DFQATT and CDR2 is SNEGSKA (reference sequence). The CDR3 is 15 amino acids. CDR3 DNA sequence: TGCAGTGCTAGAGGGACTAGCGGGGTCGGAGAGACCCAGTACTTC. Translation: CSARGTSGVGETQYF.

The chain links TRBV20-1 to TRBJ1-4; TRBD1 agrees at 9 bases. Per the germline V gene, CDR1 is DFQATT and CDR2 is SNEGSKA (reference sequence). This CDR3 has 13 residues. With 6 bases clipped from V and 8 bases from J, the junction kept 7 bases outside the gene matches. The chain's CDR3 is CSAPDRGGEKLFF. The DNA of the CDR3 is TGCAGTGCACCCGACAGGGGGGGGGAAAAACTGTTTTTT.

This clonotype was seen only a few times. This rearrangement joins TRBV12-3 or TRBV12-4 to TRBJ1-2; D unresolved. V was shortened by 8 bases and J by 4 bases, with 11 bases between the two germline ends. This CDR3 has 12 residues. CDR3 amino acids: CASSAGFYGYTF. As DNA, the CDR3 is TGTGCCAGCTCTGCAGGCTTCTATGGCTACACCTTC.

The sample holds one count of this clonotype. CDR3 nucleotides: TGTGCCAGCCACTCCCTGGCTAAAAGCACAGATACGCAGTATTTT. It yields the protein CASHSLAKSTDTQYF. The chain combines TRBV6-1 with TRBJ2-3; unclear D gene. CDR3 size: 15 residues. Germline CDR1 and CDR2: MNHNS and SASEGT. V lost 8 bases, J lost 0 bases, and 15 bases lay in between.

This chain joins TRBV27 and TRBJ2-1; D remains unclear. V shed 8 bases and J shed 0 bases, with 14 bases lying between them. Germline values: CDR1 MNHEY, CDR2 SMNVEV (reference sequence). The CDR3 is 15 residues long. CDR3 DNA sequence: TGTGCCAGCTGCTTGGGTCGGAGCTCCTACAATGAGCAGTTCTTC. Its protein product is CASCLGRSSYNEQFF.

This chain connects TRBV29-1 to TRBJ1-1; a weak D match, TRBD1 (6 bases). V was clipped by 6 bases and J by 2 bases, with 16 bases between them. The CDR3 is 14 residues long. Germline V gene sequence: CDR1 SQVTM, CDR2 ANQGSEA. The CDR3 sequence: CSVTRGVPNTEAFF. In DNA, the CDR3 is TGCAGCGTCACTAGGGGGGTTCCCAACACTGAAGCTTTCTTT.

The sample holds a few counts of this clonotype. The rearrangement uses TRBV19 and TRBJ2-2, with D tentatively TRBD1 (5 bases). Trimming left V 4 bases short and J 6 bases short, with 15 bases between. This CDR3 comprises 15 residues. CDR1 and CDR2 (germline): LNHDA, SQIVND (reference sequence). CDR3 residues: CASSSSHRLAGELFF. The CDR3 DNA follows: TGTGCCAGTAGTAGCTCCCACAGGCTCGCCGGGGAGCTGTTTTTT. Together with reference TRBV19 and TRBJ2-2, the CDR3 gives the full variable domain: DGGITQSPKYLFRKEGQNVTLSCEQNLNHDAMYWYRQDPGQGLRLIYYSQIVNDFQKGDIAEGYSVSREKKESFPLTVTSAQKNPTAFYLCASSSSHRLAGELFFGEGSRLTVL.

This chain links TRBV24-1 with TRBJ2-1; 13 nucleotides align to TRBD2. Trimming removed 11 bases from V and 7 bases from J; junction bases left unmatched: 4. The V gene's germline CDR1 is KGHDR and CDR2 SFDVKD. The CDR3 is 13 amino acids. Here the CDR3 DNA reads TGTGCCATTACTAGCGGGGGGGGAAATGAGCAGTTCTTC. Its translation is CAITSGGGNEQFF.

The chain is built from TRBV6-1 and TRBJ1-1; D perhaps matches TRBD1 (6 bases). V shed 4 bases and J shed 1 base, with 10 bases lying between them. The V gene's germline CDR1 is MNHNS and CDR2 SASEGT. The CDR3 spans 14 residues. The CDR3 protein is CASSVRGGNTEAFF. The CDR3 DNA follows: TGTGCCAGCAGTGTCAGGGGCGGGAACACTGAAGCTTTCTTT.

The J gene is TRBJ2-3, the V gene TRBV12-5, with 10 bases aligning to TRBD1. The CDR3 is 16 amino acids. V shed 5 bases, J shed 4 bases, and the junction held 9 bases outside the gene matches. Germline V gene sequence: CDR1 LGHNT, CDR2 FRNRAP. CDR3 sequence: CASGVNRDRGSDTQYF. CDR3 DNA sequence: TGTGCTAGTGGTGTAAACCGGGACAGGGGCTCAGATACGCAGTATTTT.

CDR3 sequence reads: CASSYSPSGASGTQYF. Here the CDR3 DNA reads TGTGCCAGCAGTTACTCGCCTAGCGGGGCCAGTGGTACGCAGTATTTT. J is TRBJ2-3 and V is TRBV6-5; 9 nucleotides align to TRBD2. Germline V gives CDR1 MNHEY, CDR2 SVGAGI. The CDR3 covers 16 residues. V lost 0 bases to trimming and J lost 8 bases; unmatched junction nucleotides: 9.

The table lists this clonotype with a few counts. The chain carries TRBV5-1 and TRBJ2-3, with TRBD1 identical over 7 bases. CDR1 and CDR2 (germline): SGHRS, YFSETQ. This CDR3 is 14 amino acids long. Trimming at V came to 4 bases and at J to 6 bases, leaving 8 bases not matched to a gene. Written as DNA, the CDR3 is TGCGCCAGCAGCAAGACAGGGACGAGGGATACGCAGTATTTT. Residues: CASSKTGTRDTQYF.

This clonotype was counted only a few times. The chain joins TRBV30 to TRBJ1-5; 12 bases map to TRBD1. Trimming removed 0 bases from V and 2 bases from J; junction bases left unmatched: 11. Germline-derived CDR1 and CDR2 are GTSNPN and SVGIG (reference sequence). This CDR3 has 19 residues. The CDR3 sequence is CAWSVPGTGGFVGNQPQHF. CDR3 sequence (DNA): TGTGCCTGGAGTGTGCCCGGGACAGGGGGCTTTGTTGGCAATCAGCCCCAGCATTTT. Together with reference TRBV30 and TRBJ1-5, the CDR3 gives the full variable domain: SQTIHQWPATLVQPVGSPLSLECTVEGTSNPNLYWYRQAAGRGLQLLFYSVGIGQISSEVPQNLSASRPQDRQFILSSKKLLLSDSGFYLCAWSVPGTGGFVGNQPQHFGDGTRLSIL.

This clonotype was observed a handful of times. The chain has TRBV20-1 and TRBJ1-2; TRBD1 might be the D (5 bases). Trimming removed 3 bases at V and 6 bases at J, with 20 bases between. Germline CDR1 reads DFQATT; CDR2 reads SNEGSKA (reference sequence). The CDR3 is 15 residues long. The CDR3 sequence is CSASRFSSGEDGYTF. CDR3 DNA sequence: TGCAGTGCTAGTAGGTTTTCATCGGGGGAGGATGGCTACACCTTC.

The chain links TRBV19 to TRBJ1-1, with D perhaps TRBD1 (5 bases). CDR3 size: 14 residues. V lost 3 bases and J lost 1, with 9 bases in between. CDR1 is LNHDA, CDR2 SQIVND, per germline (reference sequence). CDR3 DNA: TGTGCCAGTAGTATCCAGGGCAGGAACACTGAAGCTTTCTTT. The encoded protein is CASSIQGRNTEAFF.

The chain joins TRBV5-1 to TRBJ2-3; a possible D gene is TRBD2 (7 bases). V was trimmed by 3 bases and J by 1 base, leaving 15 bases between them. The CDR3 sequence is 16 residues long. Per germline, CDR1 SGHRS and CDR2 YFSETQ. This chain's CDR3 is CASSSRAGAGTDTQYF. The CDR3, as DNA: TGCGCCAGCAGCTCCCGGGCGGGGGCCGGCACAGATACGCAGTATTTT.

The V and J genes are TRBV29-1 and TRBJ1-1; TRBD1 might be the D (5 bases). V lost 0 bases and J 2 bases, leaving 10 bases between the germline ends. CDR3 length: 14 residues. In germline, CDR1 is SQVTM, CDR2 ANQGSEA. The DNA for the CDR3 is TGCAGCGTTGAAGACGCCAGGGTCAACACTGAAGCTTTCTTT. This encodes CSVEDARVNTEAFF.

The J gene is TRBJ1-2, the V gene TRBV12-3 or TRBV12-4; the match to TRBD1 covers 8 bases. The CDR3 consists of 14 residues. V lost 8 bases, J lost 5 bases, and 10 bases stayed unmatched. The CDR3: CASGQDRGIYGYTF. The CDR3 DNA sequence: TGTGCCAGCGGCCAAGACAGGGGCATATATGGCTACACCTTC.